A single sample gave rise to the 11 T cell receptor beta chains below, sequenced in a study of blood T cell repertoires in COVID-19. Produced via immunoSEQ multiplex PCR; TCRdb's table is partial and in-frame only. The sample has 120,000 to 150,000 clones, roughly four fifths seen once. Sequencing used peripheral blood. The source is a human donor in a cohort sampled during active COVID-19.

The chain uses TRBV19 and TRBJ1-1; D unclear. Germline CDR1 LNHDA, CDR2 SQIVND (reference sequence). The CDR3 is 12 residues long. V was shortened by 5 bases and J by 1 base, with 5 bases between the two germline ends. This CDR3 is CASSRGNTEAFF. DNA of the CDR3: TGTGCCAGTAGTCGCGGGAACACTGAAGCTTTCTTT. Together with reference TRBV19 and TRBJ1-1, the CDR3 gives the full variable domain: DGGITQSPKYLFRKEGQNVTLSCEQNLNHDAMYWYRQDPGQGLRLIYYSQIVNDFQKGDIAEGYSVSREKKESFPLTVTSAQKNPTAFYLCASSRGNTEAFFGQGTRLTVV.

The chain's CDR3 is CASSIVAGTAEQYF. Written as DNA, the CDR3 is TGTGCCAGTAGTATAGTGGCGGGAACGGCCGAGCAGTACTTC. The chain carries TRBV19 and TRBJ2-7; weak D call: TRBD2 (6 bases). Trimming shortened V by 1 base and J by 6 bases, and 13 bases separated the two germline ends. Per the germline V gene, CDR1 is LNHDA and CDR2 is SQIVND (reference sequence). The CDR3 runs to 14 residues.

The V gene is TRBV7-2, the J gene TRBJ1-1; no clear D. The CDR3 extends over 14 amino acids. Germline values: CDR1 SGHTA, CDR2 FQGNSA. With 5 bases removed from V and 5 bases from J, the gap between germline ends came to 15 bases. In DNA, the CDR3 is TGTGCCAGCAGCCCCCAAAATCGGTGGACTGAAGCTTTCTTT. Translating gives CASSPQNRWTEAFF. Full variable domain (missing parts from reference TRBV7-2 and TRBJ1-1): GAGVSQSPSNKVTEKGKDVELRCDPISGHTALYWYRQSLGQGLEFLIYFQGNSAPDKSGLPSDRFSAERTGGSVSTLTIQRTQQEDSAVYLCASSPQNRWTEAFFGQGTRLTVV.

V gene TRBV29-1 combines with J gene TRBJ2-1; the D gene is possibly TRBD1 (6 bases). The CDR3 covers 15 residues. V lost 6 bases and J lost 0, with 15 bases in between. Per the germline V gene, CDR1 is SQVTM and CDR2 is ANQGSEA. The CDR3 region is CSVETGFSSYNEQFF. The CDR3 region has the DNA TGCAGCGTAGAAACAGGGTTTAGCTCCTACAATGAGCAGTTCTTC.

The sample holds one count of this clone. The chain joins TRBV10-3 to TRBJ2-1, with 7 bases aligning to TRBD2. The CDR3 extends over 16 amino acids. Trimming took 4 bases from V and 2 from J; bases not matched to a gene: 8. Per germline, CDR1 ENHRY and CDR2 SYGVKD. The CDR3 bases are TGTGCCATCAGTGTTCTTGCGGGAGAGGCCTACAATGAGCAGTTCTTC. Its protein product is CAISVLAGEAYNEQFF.

The chain is built from TRBV7-8 and TRBJ1-6, with a tentative D call TRBD1 (6 bases). CDR1 SGHVS and CDR2 FQNEAQ come from the germline V gene. This CDR3 comprises 16 residues. V was shortened by 5 bases and J by 8 bases, with 19 bases between the two germline ends. CDR3 DNA sequence: TGTGCCAGCAGCCCCCGCGGGGGCGAGGTATATTCACCCCTCCACTTT. Its translation: CASSPRGGEVYSPLHF.

The rearrangement links TRBV6-2 or TRBV6-3 to TRBJ1-6; D call uncertain. This CDR3 has 16 amino acids. Germline CDR1 MNHEY, CDR2 SVGEGT. V was shortened by 6 bases and J by 0 bases, with 12 bases between the two germline ends. CDR3 residues: CASSVDGGSYNSPLHF. CDR3 bases: TGTGCCAGCAGCGTAGACGGAGGCTCCTATAATTCACCCCTCCACTTT.

The chain has TRBV27 and TRBJ1-5, with 11 bases identical to TRBD1. The V gene end was trimmed by 6 bases and the J gene end by 6 bases; junction bases not matched to a gene: 7. In germline, CDR1 is MNHEY, CDR2 SMNVEV (reference sequence). This CDR3 is 15 amino acids long. The CDR3 DNA reads TGTGCCAGCAGCTCAACCGGGACAGGGGGTCAGCCCCAGCATTTT. Translating it yields CASSSTGTGGQPQHF.

This clone was recorded only once. The chain links TRBV18 to TRBJ1-2; 9 bases line up with TRBD1. Germline trimming cut 4 bases from V and 5 bases from J; bases unmatched to any gene: 8. The V gene's germline CDR1 is KGHSH and CDR2 LQKENI. This CDR3 is 15 amino acids long. The CDR3 sequence is CASSLDGTGTYGYTF. The CDR3 DNA reads as TGTGCCAGCTCACTAGACGGGACAGGGACATATGGCTACACCTTC.

V usage is TRBV12-1 and J usage is TRBJ1-5; the table's D call, TRBD1, has no DNA check behind it. TRBV12-1 is listed as a pseudogene. The length of the CDR3 is 16 residues. CDR3 in amino acids: CASSPYPDRGDQPQHF. CDR3 bases: TGTGCCAGCAGCCCTTACCCGGACAGGGGGGACCAGCCCCAGCATTTT.

The chain joins TRBV7-8 to TRBJ2-3; D gene ambiguous. The germline CDR1 and CDR2 sequences are SGHVS and FQNEAQ. The CDR3 length is 16 residues. V dropped 5 bases and J dropped 0 bases, with 15 bases sitting between them. The CDR3 coding sequence is TGTGCCAGCAGCCGTGACTCCAGCCTTAGCACAGATACGCAGTATTTT. It specifies CASSRDSSLSTDTQYF.